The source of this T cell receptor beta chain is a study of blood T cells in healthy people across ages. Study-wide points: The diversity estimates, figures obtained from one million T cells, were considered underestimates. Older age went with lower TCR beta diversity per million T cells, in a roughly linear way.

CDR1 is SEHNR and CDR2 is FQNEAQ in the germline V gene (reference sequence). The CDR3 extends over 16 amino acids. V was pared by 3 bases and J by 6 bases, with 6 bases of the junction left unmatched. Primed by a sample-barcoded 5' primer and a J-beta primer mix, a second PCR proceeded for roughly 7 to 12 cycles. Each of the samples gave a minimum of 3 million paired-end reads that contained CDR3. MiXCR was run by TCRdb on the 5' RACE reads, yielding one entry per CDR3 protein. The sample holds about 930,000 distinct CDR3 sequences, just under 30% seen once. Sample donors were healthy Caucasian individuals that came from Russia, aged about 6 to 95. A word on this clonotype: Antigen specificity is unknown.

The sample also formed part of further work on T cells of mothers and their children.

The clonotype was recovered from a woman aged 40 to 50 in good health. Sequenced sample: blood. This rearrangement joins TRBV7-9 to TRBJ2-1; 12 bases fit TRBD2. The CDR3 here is CASSFTASGGVNEQFF. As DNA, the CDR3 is TGTGCCAGCAGCTTTACTGCTAGCGGGGGGGTCAATGAGCAGTTCTTC.